These 28 T cell receptor beta chains share one sample of origin, sequenced in a study of CD8+CD57+ T cells in acquired aplastic anemia. CDR3 and TCR beta VDJ profiling relied on a genomic DNA template. TCRdb processed the reads anew with MiXCR; each CDR3 protein has one entry. The table records about 210,000 distinct CDR3 sequences, almost 35% of them present only once. Sequencing was carried out using sorted CD4+, CD8+, or CD8+CD57+ T cells (not recorded which) from PBMCs. These receptor sequences come from a human donor in good health, serving as a control.

About this clonotype itself: It may be a read error: a sequence one base away is much more abundant. The chain recombines TRBV5-1 with TRBJ2-7; 15 bases line up with TRBD2. The CDR3 spans 15 residues. Germline V lookup: CDR1 SGHRS, CDR2 YFSETQ. The CDR3 protein is CASSRQGLAGGEQCF. The CDR3 nucleotides are TGCGCCAGCAGCCGCCAGGGACTAGCGGGAGGTGAGCAGTGCTTC.

J is TRBJ2-7 and V is TRBV9; TRBD2 agrees at 12 bases. Germline V CDR1 and CDR2: SGDLS, YYNGEE. This CDR3 region has 15 residues. V gave up 4 bases and J gave up 4 bases; unmatched junction bases: 6. The CDR3 DNA is TGTGCCAGCAGCACGTCCGGGACTAGCGGGTACGAGCAGTACTTC. It encodes CASSTSGTSGYEQYF.

This clonotype was found many times. V gene TRBV7-9 combines with J gene TRBJ1-2; D might be TRBD1 (5 bases). The CDR3 has 14 residues. Trimming removed 5 bases from V and 4 bases from J, with 14 bases in between. CDR1 and CDR2 from the germline V gene are SEHNR and FQNEAQ (reference sequence). The CDR3 DNA follows: TGTGCCAGCAGCCATAGCGACGGGGGCTATGGCTACACCTTC. This gives the protein CASSHSDGGYGYTF.

The chain has TRBV2 and TRBJ1-5, with no clear D. V was pared by 2 bases and J by 6 bases, with 8 bases between. This CDR3 has 13 amino acids. The germline V gene has CDR1 SNHLY and CDR2 FYNNEI. In nucleotides, the CDR3 is TGTGCCAGCAGTGAAAGGCGGTCTCAGCCCCAGCATTTT. Its protein is CASSERRSQPQHF.

This clonotype occurred many times. The chain carries TRBV19 and TRBJ2-7, with D unclear. Germline V gives CDR1 LNHDA, CDR2 SQIVND (reference sequence). Trimming took 5 bases from V and 0 from J, leaving 11 bases between them. The CDR3 loop spans 14 amino acids. The CDR3 nucleotides are TGTGCCAGTAGTGTAAGCGAAAGCTCCTACGAGCAGTACTTC. This gives the protein CASSVSESSYEQYF.

The chain carries TRBV2 and TRBJ2-7; unclear D gene. Germline V gene data show CDR1 as SNHLY and CDR2 as FYNNEI. V was shortened by 0 bases and J by 6 bases, with 3 bases between the two germline ends. CDR3 length: 11 amino acids. CDR3 sequence (DNA): TGTGCCAGCAGTGAAGCAACCGAGCAGTACTTC. It is translated as CASSEATEQYF.

This sequence joins TRBV19 and TRBJ1-6, with D possibly TRBD1 on 5 matching bases. Per the germline V gene, CDR1 is LNHDA and CDR2 is SQIVND (reference sequence). The CDR3 length is 15 residues. V gave up 3 bases and J gave up 7 bases, with 13 bases separating them. The CDR3 spells CASSIGQGPNSPLHF. CDR3 nucleotide sequence: TGTGCCAGTAGTATTGGACAAGGCCCCAATTCACCCCTCCACTTT. The full variable domain, with the rest looked up from reference TRBV19 and TRBJ1-6, is DGGITQSPKYLFRKEGQNVTLSCEQNLNHDAMYWYRQDPGQGLRLIYYSQIVNDFQKGDIAEGYSVSREKKESFPLTVTSAQKNPTAFYLCASSIGQGPNSPLHFGNGTRLTVT.

This clonotype has a count of ten or more. The J gene is TRBJ1-5, the V gene TRBV30; maybe TRBD1 (6 bases). CDR3 size: 13 residues. V lost 3 bases and J 6 bases, leaving 12 bases between the germline ends. CDR1 is GTSNPN and CDR2 is SVGIG in the germline V gene (reference sequence). CDR3 DNA: TGTGCCTGGAGCCAAAAGGGGGGTCAGCCCCAGCATTTT. Its protein is CAWSQKGGQPQHF.

Comments on this clonotype: With a much larger clone just one base away, this may be a read error. V gene TRBV2 combines with J gene TRBJ2-7; 7 nucleotides match TRBD1. The V gene end was trimmed by 6 bases and the J gene end by 2 bases; junction bases not matched to a gene: 4. This CDR3 is built from 13 residues. Germline V gene data show CDR1 as SNHLY and CDR2 as FYNNEI. The CDR3 reads CASSRDSTYEQYF. CDR3 sequence (DNA): TGTGCCAGCAGCAGGGACAGCACCTACGAGCAGTACTTC.

This clonotype was seen ten or more times. This sequence joins TRBV5-6 and TRBJ1-5; no clear D. V dropped 0 bases and J dropped 2 bases, with 9 bases sitting between them. The CDR3 contains 15 residues. The germline V gene encodes CDR1 SGHDT and CDR2 YYEEEE. Here the CDR3 DNA reads TGTGCCAGCAGCTTGGGACGGAGGGGCAATCAGCCCCAGCATTTT. As protein: CASSLGRRGNQPQHF.

The gene calls are TRBV5-1 and TRBJ2-2, with 7 nucleotides matching TRBD2. CDR3 length: 16 residues. Germline CDR1 is SGHRS and CDR2 is YFSETQ. The J segment lost 6 bases and the V segment lost 0 bases, leaving 8 bases of the junction unmatched. DNA of the CDR3: TGCGCCAGCAGCTTGGGACTAGCTTGGGCCGCCGGGGAGCTGTTTTTT. Translation: CASSLGLAWAAGELFF.

This rearrangement joins TRBV20-1 to TRBJ2-1, with 11 positions matching TRBD2. This CDR3 is built from 15 residues. With V trimmed by 6 bases and J by 7 bases, 11 bases remained unmatched. CDR1 and CDR2 (germline): DFQATT, SNEGSKA (reference sequence). CDR3 nucleotide sequence: TGCAGTGCCACACAACTAGCGGGAGTTCCGAATGAGCAGTTCTTC. Translation: CSATQLAGVPNEQFF.

This chain connects TRBV11-1 to TRBJ1-5; 7 nucleotides align to TRBD1. Trimming cost V 4 bases and J 2 bases; bases outside gene matches: 17. This CDR3 has 19 residues. CDR1 and CDR2 from the germline V gene are SGHAT and FQDESV (reference sequence). The CDR3 here is CASSSPRDRVYVGNQPQHF. The CDR3 DNA is TGTGCCAGCAGCTCCCCCCGAGACAGGGTGTATGTAGGCAATCAGCCCCAGCATTTT.

This clonotype was recorded many times. This rearrangement joins TRBV7-6 to TRBJ1-1; no firm D call. The length of the CDR3 is 11 residues. Germline loops: CDR1 SGHVS, CDR2 FNYEAQ. The V end was cut by 3 bases, the J end by 3 bases, with 2 bases between. In DNA, the CDR3 is TGTGCCAGCAGCTTTCACACTGAAGCTTTCTTT. Its translation is CASSFHTEAFF.

In its sample, this clonotype was seen many times. The CDR3 loop is CSARFGVYGYTF. The CDR3 DNA reads TGCAGTGCTAGATTCGGTGTCTATGGCTACACCTTC. This sequence joins TRBV20-1 and TRBJ1-2, with no clear D. V was pared by 2 bases and J by 4 bases, with 8 bases between. The CDR3 totals 12 residues. CDR1 is DFQATT, CDR2 SNEGSKA, per germline (reference sequence).

Concerning this clonotype: A much larger clonotype is one base distant, so this may be a read error. The rearrangement joins TRBV10-1 to TRBJ2-7, with D possibly being TRBD2 (6 bases). V was shortened by 6 bases and J by 8 bases, with 17 bases between the two germline ends. The CDR3 totals 13 residues. Germline-derived CDR1 and CDR2 are WNHNN and SYGVQD (reference sequence). Written as DNA, the CDR3 is TGCGCCAGCAGCTTGGGTGCTAGCGACAAGCAGTACTTC. Translating it yields CASSLGASDKQYF.

This clonotype came up once. The rearrangement uses TRBV2 and TRBJ1-1, with D hard to call. Looked up from germline, CDR1 is SNHLY and CDR2 is FYNNEI. CDR3 length: 13 residues. V dropped 6 bases and J dropped 6 bases, with 14 bases sitting between them. The CDR3 protein is CASRRGELSEAFF. The DNA for the CDR3 is TGTGCCAGCAGGCGGGGTGAGCTTTCTGAAGCTTTCTTT.

There are many counts of this clonotype. This rearrangement joins TRBV6-1 to TRBJ1-2; TRBD1 agrees at 8 bases. Germline CDR1 is MNHNS and CDR2 is SASEGT. This CDR3 comprises 13 residues. V gave up 6 bases and J gave up 8 bases; unmatched junction bases: 8. Written as DNA, the CDR3 is TGTGCCAGCAGACAGGGGGTTGATCGCGGCTACACCTTC. As protein: CASRQGVDRGYTF.

Many counts were recorded for this clonotype. The gene calls are TRBV20-1 and TRBJ1-1, with TRBD1 as a possible D gene (6 bases). The CDR3 runs 14 residues. Germline V gene data show CDR1 as DFQATT and CDR2 as SNEGSKA (reference sequence). V was clipped by 1 base and J by 0 bases, with 9 bases between them. The CDR3 loop reads CSARGGGVNTEAFF. The CDR3 DNA is TGCAGTGCTAGAGGAGGGGGGGTGAACACTGAAGCTTTCTTT.

V is TRBV30 and J is TRBJ1-2; no firm D call. Trimming stripped 0 bases from V and 2 bases from J, with 10 bases between. This CDR3 region has 14 residues. Germline CDR1 reads GTSNPN; CDR2 reads SVGIG (reference sequence). The DNA of the CDR3 is TGTGCCTGGAGTGTCCAAGGGTGGAACTATGGCTACACCTTC. Amino acids: CAWSVQGWNYGYTF. Looking up the rest from reference TRBV30 and TRBJ1-2 gives the full variable domain: SQTIHQWPATLVQPVGSPLSLECTVEGTSNPNLYWYRQAAGRGLQLLFYSVGIGQISSEVPQNLSASRPQDRQFILSSKKLLLSDSGFYLCAWSVQGWNYGYTFGSGTRLTVV.

This clonotype was found once. A much larger clone lies one base from this, so it may be a read error. This is likely a read error, given that the CDR3 carries no conserved phenylalanine or tryptophan at its end. The rearrangement uses TRBV20-1 and TRBJ2-7, with D possibly matching TRBD2 (7 bases). The ends were cut back, 0 bases at V and 3 bases at J, with 15 bases in the middle. CDR3 size: 15 residues. Germline V lookup: CDR1 DFQATT, CDR2 SNEGSKA (reference sequence). CDR3 sequence reads: CSARDQSGTIYEQYL. In nucleotides, the CDR3 is TGCAGTGCTAGAGATCAGAGCGGGACAATCTACGAGCAGTACCTC.

In regard to this clonotype: A read error may explain this, as a much larger clone is one base away. The V and J genes are TRBV13 and TRBJ2-6; a weak D match, TRBD1 (5 bases). The CDR3 length is 13 residues. Germline-derived CDR1 and CDR2 are PRHDT and FYEKMQ (reference sequence). The V end lost 11 bases, the J end lost 2 bases, and 10 bases lay between the germline ends. In nucleotides, the CDR3 is TGTGCCGCTCGACAGCCTGGGGCCAACGTCCTGACTTTC. This codes for CAARQPGANVLTF.

This clonotype was detected only a few times. The rearrangement uses TRBV6-1 and TRBJ1-2; D gene ambiguous. V lost 6 bases and J 2 bases, leaving 13 bases between the germline ends. This CDR3 spans 14 amino acids. CDR1 and CDR2 from the germline V gene are MNHNS and SASEGT. CDR3 DNA sequence: TGTGCCAGCAGAAGGACTGGGGAAAACTATGGCTACACCTTC. This gives the protein CASRRTGENYGYTF.

Details on this clonotype: A much bigger clone sits one base away, suggesting this may be a read error. This chain connects TRBV10-3 to TRBJ2-7, with TRBD1 matching over 7 bases. The V gene end was trimmed by 11 bases and the J gene end by 2 bases; junction bases not matched to a gene: 9. This CDR3 comprises 13 residues. Germline values: CDR1 ENHRY, CDR2 SYGVKD. CDR3 DNA: TGTGCCGGCAGTGAGGGGGCCCCCTACGAGCAGTACTTC. This encodes CAGSEGAPYEQYF.

This clonotype was seen repeatedly, ten times or more. This chain uses TRBV9 with TRBJ1-6; D not resolved. The germline V and J ends were trimmed by 0 bases and 9 bases, with 10 bases remaining between them. Germline CDR1 is SGDLS and CDR2 is YYNGEE. The CDR3 runs to 14 residues. The CDR3 bases are TGTGCCAGCAGCGTAGAGGGCGAGGGTTCACCCCTCCACTTT. Translated, it gives CASSVEGEGSPLHF.

This chain uses TRBV20-1 with TRBJ2-1; 9 nucleotides align to TRBD2. The length of the CDR3 is 18 residues. Germline loops: CDR1 DFQATT, CDR2 SNEGSKA (reference sequence). The V segment lost 2 bases and the J segment 3 bases; nucleotides outside the gene matches: 14. CDR3 sequence (DNA): TGCAGTGCTAGAAGGCTAGCGGGGACATATAGGGACTACAATGAGCAGTTCTTC. This encodes CSARRLAGTYRDYNEQFF.

The chain couples TRBV15 to TRBJ1-1; a weak D match, TRBD1 (6 bases). Per the germline V gene, CDR1 is LNHNV and CDR2 is YYDKDF (reference sequence). The CDR3 is made up of 15 amino acids. Trimming took off 11 bases at V and 1 base at J, with 20 bases between the two ends. CDR3 nucleotides: TGTGCCGCCATAAGACCCGGACAGCGGAACACTGAAGCTTTCTTT. Its translation is CAAIRPGQRNTEAFF.

The chain recombines TRBV11-2 with TRBJ2-7; D assignment may be TRBD1 or TRBD2 (6 bases each). Germline-derived CDR1 and CDR2 are SGHAT and FQNNGV. The CDR3 covers 18 residues. Deletions cut 3 bases from V and 2 bases from J, with 23 bases between. The CDR3 loop reads CASSLREALQGRAYEQYF. As DNA, the CDR3 is TGTGCCAGCAGCTTGAGGGAGGCGTTACAGGGCCGAGCCTACGAGCAGTACTTC.